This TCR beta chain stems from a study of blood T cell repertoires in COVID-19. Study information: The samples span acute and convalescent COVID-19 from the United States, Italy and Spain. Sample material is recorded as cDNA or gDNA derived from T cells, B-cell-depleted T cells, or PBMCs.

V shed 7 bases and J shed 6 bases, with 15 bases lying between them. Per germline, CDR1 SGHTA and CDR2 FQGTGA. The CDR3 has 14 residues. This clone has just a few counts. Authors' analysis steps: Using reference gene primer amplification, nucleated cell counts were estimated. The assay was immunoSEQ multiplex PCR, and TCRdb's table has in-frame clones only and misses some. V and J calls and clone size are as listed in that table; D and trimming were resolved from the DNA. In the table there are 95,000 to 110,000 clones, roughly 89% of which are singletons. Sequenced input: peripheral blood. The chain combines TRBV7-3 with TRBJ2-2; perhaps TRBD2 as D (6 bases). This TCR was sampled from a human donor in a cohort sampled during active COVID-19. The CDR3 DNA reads TGTGCCAGCACCGCCGGCGGAGGGGCCGGGGAGCTGTTTTTT. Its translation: CASTAGGGAGELFF.